The 7 T cell receptor beta chains in this list originate from one sample, sequenced in a study of post-analysis software for immune sequencing data. Their recognized antigens are unknown. Study results and limitations: Patients carried five TRBV segments more frequently than controls did, and TRBV5-6, TRBV5-1 and TRBV20-1 were among them.

Unique molecular identifiers were carried by the TCR beta cDNA libraries. One entry per CDR3 protein results from TCRdb running MiXCR on the PCR reads. The table lists a few hundred thousand distinct CDR3 sequences, roughly 38% of them singletons, with less than 8% in the top ten. The sequencing input was blood. The receptors were sampled from a girl aged 2-10 years with multiple sclerosis.

Only a few counts were recorded for this clonotype. V gene TRBV29-1 combines with J gene TRBJ2-3, with 8 bases identical to TRBD2. Trimming at V came to 5 bases and at J to 7 bases, leaving 8 bases not matched to a gene. Germline V lookup: CDR1 SQVTM, CDR2 ANQGSEA. This CDR3 comprises 13 residues. This chain's CDR3 is CSVQRESRNTQYF. The CDR3 nucleotides are TGCAGCGTTCAGCGGGAGAGTCGGAATACGCAGTATTTT.

The chain links TRBV12-3 or TRBV12-4 to TRBJ2-7; D unclear. Trimming stripped 6 bases from V and 7 bases from J, with 10 bases between. The CDR3 extends over 11 amino acids. CDR3 amino acids: CASSRGPEQYF. For the CDR3, the DNA is TGTGCCAGCAGCAGAGGTCCGGAGCAGTACTTC.

CDR3 nucleotides: TGTGCCAGCAGTTTAACAGGGGTCATCCAAGAGACCCAGTACTTC. Translated: CASSLTGVIQETQYF. This chain uses TRBV28 with TRBJ2-5; 7 bases fit TRBD1. Germline-derived CDR1 and CDR2 are MDHEN and SYDVKM. V shed 2 bases and J 1 base; nucleotides not matched to a gene: 4. The CDR3 totals 15 residues.

This clonotype turned up a few times. This chain links TRBV29-1 with TRBJ2-7; D is possibly TRBD1 (6 bases). Germline CDR1 is SQVTM and CDR2 is ANQGSEA. V was trimmed by 6 bases and J by 6 bases, leaving 15 bases between them. The CDR3 extends over 12 amino acids. The CDR3 nucleotides are TGCAGCGTCCAAGACAGGACGTCCGAGCAGTACTTC. Translating it yields CSVQDRTSEQYF.

CDR3 nucleotide sequence: TGCGCCAGCAGCCCCCCCGGGAGCCTGCGCCAATACGAGCAGTACTTC. It yields the protein CASSPPGSLRQYEQYF. The rearrangement uses TRBV5-1 and TRBJ2-7, with TRBD2 as a possible D gene (6 bases). Germline V lookup: CDR1 SGHRS, CDR2 YFSETQ. The ends were cut back, 4 bases at V and 4 bases at J, with 21 bases in the middle. The CDR3 runs to 16 residues.

This clonotype has just a few counts. The J gene is TRBJ2-5, the V gene TRBV5-1; D gene unclear. V lost 6 bases, J lost 5 bases, and 14 bases lay in between. The germline V gene has CDR1 SGHRS and CDR2 YFSETQ. This CDR3 is 13 amino acids long. CDR3 region: CASTGTNGETQYF. CDR3 nucleotide sequence: TGCGCCAGCACCGGCACTAATGGGGAGACCCAGTACTTC.

CDR3 loop: CASSFQGLSEKLFF. As DNA, the CDR3 is TGTGCCAGCAGTTTTCAGGGTCTAAGTGAAAAACTGTTTTTT. V is TRBV2 and J is TRBJ1-4; D might be TRBD1 (5 bases). Germline CDR1 is SNHLY and CDR2 is FYNNEI. V dropped 5 bases and J dropped 7 bases, with 14 bases sitting between them. This CDR3 contains 14 residues.